These 17 T cell receptor beta chains originate from one sample sequenced in a study of beta chain features in type 1 diabetes. The sequenced template was cDNA made from the entire isolated RNA. Clones were read by immunoSEQ multiplex PCR, and TCRdb kept only the in-frame ones, dropping some. Of about 370,000 clones in the sample, about 10% were seen once. Whole-study findings and limits: Moderately but significantly shorter TCRB CDR3s were found in Type 1 diabetes patients in all four CD4+ subsets.

For these TCRs, the target antigens are not known. Sequenced sample: central memory CD4+ T cells from blood. Every receptor here comes from a man in his thirties or forties with type 1 diabetes.

The chain recombines TRBV7-7 with TRBJ2-5, with 8 positions matching TRBD1. The CDR3 covers 15 residues. Germline V gene sequence: CDR1 SSHAT, CDR2 FNYEAQ (reference sequence). V was pared by 0 bases and J by 3 bases, with 3 bases of the junction left unmatched. The CDR3 is CASSLAATGEETQYF. CDR3 sequence (DNA): TGTGCCAGCAGCTTAGCGGCGACAGGGGAAGAGACCCAGTACTTC.

This clone was seen repeatedly, ten times or more. The rearrangement joins TRBV14 to TRBJ1-5; 11 bases align to TRBD1. V was pared by 10 bases and J by 7 bases, with 12 bases of the junction left unmatched. Germline V lookup: CDR1 SGHDN, CDR2 FVKESK. This CDR3 has 15 residues. CDR3 region: CAIPVDRGRWQPQHF. The DNA of the CDR3 is TGTGCCATCCCCGTGGACAGGGGGCGCTGGCAGCCCCAGCATTTT.

This clone was counted only a few times. The chain uses TRBV5-6 and TRBJ2-7; D call uncertain. The CDR3 covers 14 residues. The V end lost 2 bases, the J end lost 3 bases, and 12 bases lay between the germline ends. Germline CDR1 SGHDT, CDR2 YYEEEE. In nucleotides, the CDR3 is TGTGCCAGCAGCTTCATAGGGCCTTACTACGAGCAGTACTTC. Its translation is CASSFIGPYYEQYF.

V and J are TRBV6-4 and TRBJ1-5, with 9 bases lining up with TRBD1. V lost 3 bases to trimming and J lost 5 bases; unmatched junction nucleotides: 5. CDR3 length: 15 amino acids. The V gene's germline CDR1 is MRHNA and CDR2 SNTAGT. CDR3 loop: CASSERGQGHQPQHF. The CDR3 region has the DNA TGTGCCAGCAGTGAACGGGGACAGGGCCATCAGCCCCAGCATTTT.

Only a few counts were recorded for this clone. The rearrangement links TRBV11-2 to TRBJ1-2; D may be TRBD1 (5 bases). This CDR3 is 15 amino acids long. Trimming removed 5 bases from V and 0 bases from J, with 13 bases in between. Looked up from germline, CDR1 is SGHAT and CDR2 is FQNNGV. The CDR3 sequence: CASSQRGRTNYGYTF. As DNA, the CDR3 is TGTGCCAGCAGCCAGAGGGGTCGGACTAACTATGGCTACACCTTC.

In this sample, this clone turned up a few times. The gene calls are TRBV30 and TRBJ2-3, with TRBD2 as a possible D gene (5 bases). The CDR3 spans 13 residues. With 5 bases removed from V and 9 bases from J, the gap between germline ends came to 18 bases. The germline gives CDR1 GTSNPN, CDR2 SVGIG (reference sequence). As DNA, the CDR3 is TGTGCCTGGGCAGCGGTCCGTGGTGAGACGCAGTATTTT. This translates into CAWAAVRGETQYF.

This clone was seen only a few times. The rearrangement links TRBV27 to TRBJ1-3; D is unclear. Germline-derived CDR1 and CDR2 are MNHEY and SMNVEV (reference sequence). Between the trimmed V and J ends, which lost 2 bases and 2 bases, there was a span of 13 bases. The length of the CDR3 is 16 residues. CDR3 coding DNA: TGTGCCAGCAGTTTAGTGACTCCTCGTGCTGGAAACACCATATATTTT. Translation gives CASSLVTPRAGNTIYF.

This clone was recorded a few times. The chain has TRBV6-1 and TRBJ1-5, with 12 bases fitting TRBD1. Germline V gene lookup returns CDR1 MNHNS and CDR2 SASEGT. There are 15 residues in the CDR3. The V gene end was trimmed by 2 bases and the J gene end by 7 bases; junction bases not matched to a gene: 3. CDR3 nucleotides: TGTGCCAGCAGTGAAATAGGGACAGGGGGCCAGCCCCAGCATTTT. This gives the protein CASSEIGTGGQPQHF.

V usage is TRBV29-1 and J usage is TRBJ1-2, with D perhaps TRBD1 (5 bases). V was trimmed by 0 bases and J by 5 bases, leaving 16 bases between them. The CDR3 is 15 amino acids. CDR1 is SQVTM, CDR2 ANQGSEA, per germline. The CDR3 DNA is TGCAGCGTTGAAGATAGACGGGGGAATCTATATGGCTACACCTTC. Its protein is CSVEDRRGNLYGYTF. The full variable domain, completed using reference TRBV29-1 and TRBJ1-2, is SAVISQKPSRDICQRGTSLTIQCQVDSQVTMMFWYRQQPGQSLTLIATANQGSEATYESGFVIDKFPISRPNLTFSTLTVSNMSPEDSSIYLCSVEDRRGNLYGYTFGSGTRLTVV.

This clone was counted a few times. J is TRBJ2-7 and V is TRBV7-2; D may match TRBD1 or TRBD2 (5 bases each). The V and J ends lost 1 base and 6 bases respectively, with 13 bases between them. The germline V gene has CDR1 SGHTA and CDR2 FQGNSA. This CDR3 has 14 residues. DNA for the CDR3: TGTGCCAGCAGCTTAGGGTACCGGGGCCTCGAGCAGTACTTC. Amino acid sequence: CASSLGYRGLEQYF.

The chain couples TRBV27 to TRBJ2-7; D is uncertain. The germline gives CDR1 MNHEY, CDR2 SMNVEV (reference sequence). This CDR3 region has 14 residues. Trimming took off 3 bases at V and 4 bases at J, with 13 bases between the two ends. In DNA, the CDR3 is TGTGCCAGCAGTTTGGGTCTTGGTATATACGAGCAGTACTTC. Its protein is CASSLGLGIYEQYF.

The J gene is TRBJ2-3, the V gene TRBV19, with D maybe TRBD1 (5 bases). V was shortened by 7 bases and J by 0 bases, with 11 bases between the two germline ends. The CDR3 contains 14 residues. Per the germline V gene, CDR1 is LNHDA and CDR2 is SQIVND (reference sequence). The CDR3 is CASKDRTSTDTQYF. CDR3 in DNA: TGTGCCAGTAAGGACCGGACAAGCACAGATACGCAGTATTTT.

The chain links TRBV29-1 to TRBJ1-1; 7 bases line up with TRBD1. The CDR3 consists of 12 residues. Germline CDR1 is SQVTM and CDR2 is ANQGSEA. With 3 bases clipped from V and 11 bases from J, the junction kept 9 bases outside the gene matches. DNA of the CDR3: TGCAGCGTTGATCCGGCAGGGGGTTTTGCTTTCTTT. It codes for CSVDPAGGFAFF.

This clone has just a few counts. The CDR3 sequence is CASSPIGLGGSGGELFF. CDR3 bases: TGTGCCAGCAGCCCAATCGGGCTGGGGGGCAGTGGCGGGGAGCTGTTTTTT. The chain recombines TRBV27 with TRBJ2-2, with D possibly being TRBD1 or TRBD2 (6 bases each). The CDR3 totals 17 residues. V was cut by 6 bases and J by 7 bases, with 24 bases left in between. CDR1 MNHEY and CDR2 SMNVEV come from the germline V gene (reference sequence).

CDR3: CASKEQESAYEQYF. In DNA form, the CDR3 reads TGTGCCAGTAAGGAGCAAGAAAGCGCCTACGAGCAGTACTTC. This chain uses TRBV19 with TRBJ2-7; D gene unclear. This CDR3 has 14 amino acids. Germline CDR1 LNHDA, CDR2 SQIVND (reference sequence). The V end was cut by 7 bases, the J end by 2 bases, with 15 bases between.

This clone occurred many times. V usage is TRBV27 and J usage is TRBJ2-5, with 7 bases that match TRBD1. V lost 5 bases and J lost 0; bases outside the gene matches: 9. The germline gives CDR1 MNHEY, CDR2 SMNVEV (reference sequence). This CDR3 has 16 residues. The CDR3 sequence: CASSTKGQIDQETQYF. In nucleotides, the CDR3 is TGTGCCAGCAGTACGAAGGGACAGATAGACCAAGAGACCCAGTACTTC.

This clone was observed many times. This chain joins TRBV6-6 and TRBJ2-5; 11 bases are a match to TRBD2. CDR1 MNHNY and CDR2 SVGAGI come from the germline V gene (reference sequence). V was clipped by 6 bases and J by 5 bases; unmatched bases: 5. The CDR3 sequence is 14 residues long. The CDR3 bases are TGTGCCAGCAGACCCCGGACTAGCGGGGAGACCCAGTACTTC. Translated: CASRPRTSGETQYF.